Following are 30 T cell receptor beta chains from one sample sequenced in a study of T-cell reconstitution after alpha-beta-depleted transplantation in children. Unique molecular identifiers were built into the TCRbeta library. Each CDR3 protein is one row after TCRdb ran MiXCR on the PCR reads. The table records some 600,000 distinct CDR3 sequences, under 15% of them present only once. This specimen was PBMCs, mostly from graft donor cells, taken 360 days after TCRalphabeta/CD19-depleted stem cell transplant. These receptors originate from a male patient younger than 18 who had a stem cell transplant for acute myeloid leukemia, so the T cells may come from the graft donor.

The chain joins TRBV29-1 to TRBJ2-2; the D is unclear. The CDR3 extends over 14 amino acids. Germline V gene sequence: CDR1 SQVTM, CDR2 ANQGSEA. The V end was cut by 3 bases, the J end by 1 base, with 9 bases between. CDR3 in amino acids: CSVEKHQNTGELFF. The CDR3 DNA reads TGCAGCGTTGAGAAGCACCAGAACACCGGGGAGCTGTTTTTT.

The V call is TRBV3-1, the J call TRBJ1-2; D possibly corresponds to TRBD1 (6 bases). The CDR3 length is 13 residues. Germline V gene sequence: CDR1 LGHDT, CDR2 YNNKEL (reference sequence). V lost 1 base and J lost 6, with 9 bases in between. CDR3 in DNA: TGTGCCAGCAGCCAAGGACAGGAGAATGGCTACACCTTC. It translates to CASSQGQENGYTF. Full variable domain (outside the CDR3, taken from reference TRBV3-1 and TRBJ1-2): DTAVSQTPKYLVTQMGNDKSIKCEQNLGHDTMYWYKQDSKKFLKIMFSYNNKELIINETVPNRFSPKSPDKAHLNLHINSLELGDSAVYFCASSQGQENGYTFGSGTRLTVV.

The V and J genes are TRBV11-2 and TRBJ2-7, with D hard to call. The CDR3 spans 13 residues. CDR1 and CDR2 (germline): SGHAT, FQNNGV. The V and J ends lost 1 base and 6 bases respectively, with 10 bases between them. In DNA, the CDR3 is TGTGCCAGCAGCTTAGTCGATGTAGGCGAGCAGTACTTC. Translating gives CASSLVDVGEQYF. The variable domain in full, completed from reference TRBV11-2 and TRBJ2-7, reads EAGVAQSPRYKIIEKRQSVAFWCNPISGHATLYWYQQILGQGPKLLIQFQNNGVVDDSQLPKDRFSAERLKGVDSTLKIQPAKLEDSAVYLCASSLVDVGEQYFGPGTRLTVT.

In this sample, this clonotype turned up a few times. This sequence joins TRBV20-1 and TRBJ2-1; D uncertain. The CDR3 loop spans 13 amino acids. Trimming left V 0 bases short and J 3 bases short, with 6 bases between. The germline V gene encodes CDR1 DFQATT and CDR2 SNEGSKA (reference sequence). The CDR3 loop reads CSARDSIYNEQFF. DNA of the CDR3: TGCAGTGCTAGAGATTCGATCTACAATGAGCAGTTCTTC.

This clonotype was detected a few times. The CDR3 is CSVKGLYYNEQFF. CDR3 coding DNA: TGCAGCGTTAAGGGACTATATTACAATGAGCAGTTCTTC. This chain connects TRBV29-1 to TRBJ2-1; 7 nucleotides line up with TRBD2. CDR1 and CDR2 from the germline V gene are SQVTM and ANQGSEA. The CDR3 has 13 amino acids. V shed 5 bases and J 4 bases; nucleotides not matched to a gene: 5.

The chain combines TRBV5-1 with TRBJ2-1; possibly TRBD1 for D (5 bases). The CDR3 has 16 residues. Germline V gives CDR1 SGHRS, CDR2 YFSETQ. V shed 3 bases and J shed 8 bases, with 21 bases lying between them. The CDR3 loop is CASSSRVWGPGDEQFF. The CDR3 DNA sequence: TGCGCCAGCAGCTCCAGGGTATGGGGTCCTGGAGATGAGCAGTTCTTC.

This clonotype was seen at least ten times. The chain has TRBV4-3 and TRBJ2-7; 8 bases are a match to TRBD1. This CDR3 spans 14 amino acids. Trimming at V came to 8 bases and at J to 0 bases, leaving 6 bases not matched to a gene. Looked up from germline, CDR1 is LGHNA and CDR2 is YSLEER. The CDR3: CASGPTGASYEQYF. The CDR3, as DNA: TGCGCCAGCGGCCCGACAGGGGCCTCCTACGAGCAGTACTTC.

The V and J genes are TRBV12-3 or TRBV12-4 and TRBJ2-1, with TRBD2 as a possible D gene (5 bases). The CDR3 is 15 residues long. V was clipped by 3 bases and J by 1 base, with 10 bases between them. CDR3 nucleotides: TGTGCCAGCAGTTTCCCCCAGCGGTCCTACAATGAGCAGTTCTTC. Amino acids: CASSFPQRSYNEQFF.

The V call is TRBV20-1, the J call TRBJ2-3; D is unresolved. CDR1 and CDR2 from the germline V gene are DFQATT and SNEGSKA (reference sequence). Deletions cut 0 bases from V and 2 bases from J, with 15 bases between. The CDR3 runs to 16 residues. The CDR3 loop is CSARDLARPNTDTQYF. The CDR3 region has the DNA TGCAGTGCTAGAGATCTCGCCAGGCCCAACACAGATACGCAGTATTTT.

CDR3 amino acids: CASSSLGTGGADTQYF. CDR3 nucleotides: TGTGCCAGCAGTTCCCTGGGGACAGGGGGTGCAGATACGCAGTATTTT. The rearrangement joins TRBV28 to TRBJ2-3; 11 bases agree with TRBD1. The trim removed 4 bases at V and 4 bases at J, leaving 7 bases unmatched. The CDR3 contains 16 residues. From germline, CDR1 is MDHEN and CDR2 SYDVKM.

V is TRBV6-4 and J is TRBJ2-1, with 11 positions matching TRBD2. CDR3 length equals 16 residues. The ends lost 0 bases at V and 4 bases at J; junction bases unmatched: 2. The germline gives CDR1 MRHNA, CDR2 SNTAGT. CDR3 amino acids: CASSDSTSGRYNEQFF. For the CDR3, the DNA is TGTGCCAGCAGTGACTCTACTAGCGGGAGATACAATGAGCAGTTCTTC.

This clonotype came up a few times. The chain combines TRBV7-2 with TRBJ1-2, with 12 bases aligning to TRBD1. V lost 1 base, J lost 8 bases, and 11 bases stayed unmatched. The CDR3 consists of 17 residues. Germline CDR1 and CDR2: SGHTA and FQGNSA. CDR3 residues: CASSLELLGQGARGYTF. As DNA, the CDR3 is TGTGCCAGCAGCTTAGAATTGCTGGGACAGGGGGCTCGGGGCTACACCTTC.

Many counts were recorded for this clonotype. CDR3 residues: CAISDRGSSYEQYF. The CDR3 DNA reads TGTGCCATCAGTGACAGGGGAAGCTCCTACGAGCAGTACTTC. The rearrangement joins TRBV10-3 to TRBJ2-7; D perhaps matches TRBD1 (6 bases). The length of the CDR3 is 14 residues. The V end was cut by 3 bases, the J end by 0 bases, with 9 bases between. Germline CDR1 ENHRY, CDR2 SYGVKD.

Written as DNA, the CDR3 is TGCAGTGCTAGTCTCGGGAGGGCCTTCCACGAGCAGTACTTC. Translation gives CSASLGRAFHEQYF. The rearrangement joins TRBV20-1 to TRBJ2-7; TRBD2 matches at 8 bases. CDR3 length: 14 residues. Germline CDR1 and CDR2: DFQATT and SNEGSKA (reference sequence). The V gene end was trimmed by 3 bases and the J gene end by 5 bases; junction bases not matched to a gene: 9.

This clonotype was recorded many times. J is TRBJ2-5 and V is TRBV29-1; 11 bases line up with TRBD2. Trimming removed 4 bases from V and 6 bases from J; junction bases left unmatched: 7. The length of the CDR3 is 14 residues. Germline CDR1 SQVTM, CDR2 ANQGSEA. CDR3 in amino acids: CSVGTSGQPKTQYF. CDR3 bases: TGCAGCGTTGGGACTAGCGGGCAGCCAAAGACCCAGTACTTC.

CDR3 in amino acids: CSAGGPAGLTDTQYF. CDR3 in DNA: TGCAGTGCAGGGGGCCCGGCCGGACTCACAGATACGCAGTATTTT. The genes are TRBV20-1 and TRBJ2-3; TRBD1 agrees at 7 bases. The CDR3 totals 15 residues. Germline CDR1 is DFQATT and CDR2 is SNEGSKA (reference sequence). The junction had 11 bases not matched to a gene; V was cut back by 6 bases and J by 2 bases.

This chain links TRBV27 with TRBJ2-7, with D possibly TRBD2 on 5 matching bases. The V end was cut by 2 bases, the J end by 1 base, with 9 bases between. Looked up from germline, CDR1 is MNHEY and CDR2 is SMNVEV (reference sequence). This CDR3 has 14 residues. Here the CDR3 reads CASSLQAASYEQYF. CDR3 nucleotide sequence: TGTGCCAGCAGTTTACAAGCGGCTTCCTACGAGCAGTACTTC.

The V gene is TRBV19, the J gene TRBJ2-1, with D uncertain. V was trimmed by 3 bases and J by 3 bases, leaving 12 bases between them. This CDR3 contains 15 residues. Germline V CDR1 and CDR2: LNHDA, SQIVND (reference sequence). This CDR3 is CASSIVVGIYNEQFF. The CDR3 nucleotides read TGTGCCAGTAGTATTGTTGTGGGCATCTACAATGAGCAGTTCTTC.

This clonotype showed up many times. For the CDR3, the DNA is TGCAGTGCAGATGGACAGGGCGGGACAGATACGCAGTATTTT. Amino acid sequence: CSADGQGGTDTQYF. The chain joins TRBV20-1 to TRBJ2-3; 8 nucleotides align to TRBD1. With V trimmed by 6 bases and J by 3 bases, 8 bases remained unmatched. Germline CDR1 reads DFQATT; CDR2 reads SNEGSKA (reference sequence). The CDR3 is made up of 14 amino acids.

The chain joins TRBV28 to TRBJ2-1; D not certain. Germline V gene data show CDR1 as MDHEN and CDR2 as SYDVKM. V gave up 10 bases and J gave up 6 bases, with 13 bases separating them. This CDR3 contains 12 residues. The CDR3 bases are TGTGCCACCCGGCTAGGTCCCAATGAGCAGTTCTTC. It yields the protein CATRLGPNEQFF.

J is TRBJ2-1 and V is TRBV5-1; 11 nucleotides line up with TRBD2. The CDR3 covers 18 residues. Per germline, CDR1 SGHRS and CDR2 YFSETQ. The J segment lost 9 bases and the V segment lost 3 bases, leaving 17 bases of the junction unmatched. Written as DNA, the CDR3 is TGCGCCAGCAGCTCCCCGGAATTTAGACTAGCGGGATGGAGTGAGCAGTTCTTC. It codes for CASSSPEFRLAGWSEQFF.

This clonotype has only a few counts. A junction boundary mismatches the germline segment, possibly from a read error. The CDR3 DNA follows: TGTGCCTGCAGCCAAGATGGAGTGGGAGGGCCCCCTCTCACCTCCTACGAGCAGTACTTC. It is translated as CACSQDGVGGPPLTSYEQYF. J is TRBJ2-7 and V is TRBV3-1; 7 bases align to TRBD2. The CDR3 is made up of 20 amino acids. Germline assignment: CDR1 LGHDT and CDR2 YNNKEL (reference sequence).

The rearrangement joins TRBV29-1 to TRBJ1-1; D is perhaps TRBD1 (6 bases). The CDR3 totals 13 residues. Germline V gene data show CDR1 as SQVTM and CDR2 as ANQGSEA. The germline V and J ends were trimmed by 8 bases and 1 base, with 14 bases remaining between them. CDR3 sequence reads: CSSKRGGNTEAFF. As DNA, the CDR3 is TGCAGCTCGAAAAGGGGGGGGAACACTGAAGCTTTCTTT.

V gene TRBV7-3 combines with J gene TRBJ2-7, with D perhaps given as TRBD1 or TRBD2 (5 bases each). Trimming left V 0 bases short and J 0 bases short, with 9 bases between. Germline V gene lookup returns CDR1 SGHTA and CDR2 FQGTGA. The CDR3 runs to 15 residues. The CDR3: CASSLTAGTSYEQYF. In DNA form, the CDR3 reads TGTGCCAGCAGCTTAACTGCAGGGACCTCCTACGAGCAGTACTTC.

This clonotype has only a few counts. The rearrangement joins TRBV27 to TRBJ2-7; the D is unclear. The CDR3 spans 14 residues. The germline V and J ends were trimmed by 10 bases and 0 bases, with 16 bases remaining between them. CDR1 is MNHEY and CDR2 is SMNVEV in the germline V gene (reference sequence). This CDR3 is CATLSYGTSYEQYF. CDR3 coding DNA: TGTGCCACCCTCAGTTACGGAACCTCCTACGAGCAGTACTTC.

This clonotype was counted ten times or more. The chain employs TRBV29-1 and TRBJ2-1; D may be TRBD2 (5 bases). Between the trimmed V and J ends, which lost 4 bases and 2 bases, there was a span of 12 bases. The germline gives CDR1 SQVTM, CDR2 ANQGSEA. The CDR3 has 14 amino acids. The CDR3 coding sequence is TGCAGCGTTGCGGCTTACGGGACCTACAATGAGCAGTTCTTC. It translates to CSVAAYGTYNEQFF.

This clonotype turned up a few times. The CDR3 reads CASSYSGRDVLTF. DNA for the CDR3: TGTGCCAGCAGTTATTCAGGCAGGGACGTCCTGACTTTC. This chain connects TRBV6-2 or TRBV6-3 to TRBJ2-6; possible D gene TRBD1, 5 bases. V lost 3 bases and J lost 11, with 11 bases in between. This CDR3 comprises 13 residues. Germline values: CDR1 MNHEY, CDR2 SVGEGT.

The chain combines TRBV6-1 with TRBJ2-3; TRBD2 matches at 7 bases. V shed 6 bases and J 4 bases; nucleotides not matched to a gene: 7. The CDR3 sequence is 14 residues long. Germline assignment: CDR1 MNHNS and CDR2 SASEGT. This CDR3 reads CASSPAGAPDTQYF. The CDR3 bases are TGTGCCAGCAGCCCGGCGGGAGCGCCAGATACGCAGTATTTT.

CDR3 in amino acids: CASTGGTSGRYEQYF. The DNA for the CDR3 is TGTGCCAGCACCGGAGGGACTAGCGGGAGATACGAGCAGTACTTC. V usage is TRBV28 and J usage is TRBJ2-7, with 14 positions matching TRBD2. This CDR3 region has 15 residues. The germline gives CDR1 MDHEN, CDR2 SYDVKM. With 7 bases clipped from V and 4 bases from J, the junction kept 6 bases outside the gene matches.

In the case of this clonotype: Since the CDR3 does not end with the conserved phenylalanine or tryptophan, this likely comes from a read error. The chain links TRBV20-1 to TRBJ1-1, with TRBD1 as a possible D gene (5 bases). Trimming removed 6 bases from V and 1 base from J, with 9 bases in between. There are 12 residues in the CDR3. Germline lookup yields CDR1 DFQATT and CDR2 SNEGSKA (reference sequence). CDR3 DNA: TGCAGTGCGAGAAGGGGGAACACTGAAGCTTTCTAT. Translation: CSARRGNTEAFY.